Here is one TCR beta chain with its context. The germline gene is not matched at one end of the junction; a read error may be the cause. This table comes from immunoSEQ multiplex PCR, and its TCRdb copy is limited to in-frame clones, with some not included. The sample shows 190,000 or so clones, 60% to 75% of them seen only once. Germline CDR1 DFQATT, CDR2 SNEGSKA (reference sequence). The CDR3 is made up of 11 amino acids. This entry belongs to a study of shared clonotypes between healthy human individuals. The chain is built from TRBV20-1 and TRBJ1-1; D uncertain. What was sequenced was memory CD4+ T cells sorted from blood. Indicated subset: CD45RA-negative fraction. The sequence came from a young man in good health. CDR3 sequence reads: CSPRQNTEAFF. The CDR3 DNA reads as TGCAGTCCTAGACAGAACACTGAAGCTTTCTTT.